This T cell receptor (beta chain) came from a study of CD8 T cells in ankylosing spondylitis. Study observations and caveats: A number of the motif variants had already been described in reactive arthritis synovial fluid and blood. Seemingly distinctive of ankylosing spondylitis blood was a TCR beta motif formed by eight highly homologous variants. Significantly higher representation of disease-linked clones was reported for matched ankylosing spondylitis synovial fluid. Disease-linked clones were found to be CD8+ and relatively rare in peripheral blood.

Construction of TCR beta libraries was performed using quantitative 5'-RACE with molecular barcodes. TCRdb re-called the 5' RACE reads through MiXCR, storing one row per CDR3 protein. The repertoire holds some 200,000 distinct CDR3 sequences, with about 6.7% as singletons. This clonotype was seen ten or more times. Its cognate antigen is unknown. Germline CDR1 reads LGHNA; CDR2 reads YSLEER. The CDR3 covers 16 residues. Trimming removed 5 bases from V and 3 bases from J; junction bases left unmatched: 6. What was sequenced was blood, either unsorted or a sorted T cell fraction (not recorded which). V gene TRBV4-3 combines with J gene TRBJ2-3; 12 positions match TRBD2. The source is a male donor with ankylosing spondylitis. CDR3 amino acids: CASSSTSGSVTDTQYF. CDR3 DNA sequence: TGCGCCAGCAGCTCGACTAGCGGGAGCGTTACAGATACGCAGTATTTT.